Below are 27 T cell receptor beta chains sequenced from a single sample in a study of T cell repertoires in cytomegalovirus infection. These TCRs are of unknown antigen specificity. One entry per CDR3 protein, called by TCRdb with MiXCR from the reads. The data show about 890,000 distinct CDR3 sequences, around 30% seen once. The sequencing used cultured CD8+ T cells from PBMCs, collected from culture after CMV antigen stimulation. These receptors all stem from a human donor in good health (CMV status not recorded). Some clones in this sample may be carry-over from other donors' samples.

The chain employs TRBV2 and TRBJ2-3; tentatively, D is TRBD1 or TRBD2 (7 bases each). Germline CDR1 is SNHLY and CDR2 is FYNNEI. The CDR3 extends over 17 amino acids. V was clipped by 10 bases and J by 1 base, with 24 bases between them. CDR3 in DNA: TGTGCCACCCCCCGGGCAGGGGGGGAACACGGCACAGATACGCAGTATTTT. It translates to CATPRAGGEHGTDTQYF. The full variable domain, rest sourced from reference TRBV2 and TRBJ2-3, is EPEVTQTPSHQVTQMGQEVILRCVPISNHLYFYWYRQILGQKVEFLVSFYNNEISEKSEIFDDQFSVERPDGSNFTLKIRSTKLEDSAMYFCATPRAGGEHGTDTQYFGPGTRLTVL.

CDR3 sequence: CASVIPDRSYNEQFF. The CDR3 nucleotides are TGTGCCAGCGTTATCCCGGACAGATCCTACAATGAGCAGTTCTTC. This chain connects TRBV7-9 to TRBJ2-1; perhaps TRBD1 as D (6 bases). Germline assignment: CDR1 SEHNR and CDR2 FQNEAQ (reference sequence). With 8 bases removed from V and 1 base from J, the gap between germline ends came to 15 bases. The CDR3 length is 15 residues.

The chain is built from TRBV12-3 or TRBV12-4 and TRBJ2-3; either TRBD1 or TRBD2 may fit D (5 bases each). The CDR3 runs 15 residues. Trimming cost V 6 bases and J 4 bases, with 17 bases left between them. The CDR3 sequence is CASSSGTVDPDTQYF. The CDR3 nucleotides read TGTGCCAGCAGCTCCGGGACCGTAGACCCAGATACGCAGTATTTT.

For this clonotype: One end of the junction does not line up with germline, which may come from a read error. The rearrangement links TRBV7-2 to TRBJ1-5; D is unresolved. The CDR3 has 15 amino acids. The germline gives CDR1 SGHTA, CDR2 FQGNSA. The CDR3 loop reads CANSSTKEIWQPQHF. In DNA form, the CDR3 reads TGTGCCAACAGCTCCACTAAGGAGATCTGGCAGCCCCAGCATTTT.

The genes are TRBV13 and TRBJ2-7; D might be TRBD2 (5 bases). V shed 6 bases and J shed 6 bases, with 12 bases lying between them. CDR1 and CDR2 from the germline V gene are PRHDT and FYEKMQ (reference sequence). The CDR3 consists of 12 residues. CDR3 sequence (DNA): TGTGCCAGCAGAGGTGGAGGCAGCGAGCAGTACGTC. It codes for CASRGGGSEQYV.

This clonotype was detected once. This chain uses TRBV9 with TRBJ2-6; a possible D gene is TRBD1 (5 bases). The germline gives CDR1 SGDLS, CDR2 YYNGEE. This CDR3 has 16 residues. Trimming took off 0 bases at V and 2 bases at J, with 9 bases between the two ends. CDR3 residues: CASSVGRGTGANVLTF. DNA for the CDR3: TGTGCCAGCAGCGTAGGTAGGGGAACTGGGGCCAACGTCCTGACTTTC. The variable domain in full, with the rest retrieved from reference TRBV9 and TRBJ2-6, is DSGVTQTPKHLITATGQRVTLRCSPRSGDLSVYWYQQSLDQGLQFLIQYYNGEERAKGNILERFSAQQFPDLHSELNLSSLELGDSALYFCASSVGRGTGANVLTFGAGSRLTVL.

J is TRBJ1-1 and V is TRBV12-3 or TRBV12-4; D not resolved. The CDR3 length is 14 residues. The V gene lost 5 bases and the J gene lost 0 bases, with 10 bases spanning the gap. The CDR3 is CASSPRTMNTEAFF. As DNA, the CDR3 is TGTGCCAGCAGTCCCAGAACGATGAACACTGAAGCTTTCTTT.

This clonotype was recorded only once. The chain employs TRBV20-1 and TRBJ1-2; a weak D match, TRBD1 (5 bases). Germline V gives CDR1 DFQATT, CDR2 SNEGSKA (reference sequence). This CDR3 contains 11 residues. V was cut by 2 bases and J by 8 bases, with 9 bases left in between. CDR3 sequence: CSARSGPGYTF. The CDR3 DNA reads as TGCAGTGCTAGATCAGGGCCCGGCTACACCTTC.

As for this clonotype: A single base separates this from a much larger clone, so it may be a read error. This chain joins TRBV7-6 and TRBJ1-2; D gene uncertain. The CDR3 runs to 15 residues. V was pared by 1 base and J by 2 bases, with 11 bases between. CDR1 and CDR2 (germline): SGHVS, FNYEAQ. DNA of the CDR3: TGTGCCAGCAGCTTAGAAGTTGACACCAACTATGGCTACACCTTC. Protein product: CASSLEVDTNYGYTF. Combining the CDR3 with reference TRBV7-6 and TRBJ1-2 gives the whole variable domain GAGVSQSPRYKVTKRGQDVALRCDPISGHVSLYWYRQALGQGPEFLTYFNYEAQQDKSGLPNDRFSAERPEGSISTLTIQRTEQRDSAMYRCASSLEVDTNYGYTFGSGTRLTVV.

In this sample, this clonotype turned up a few times. The chain carries TRBV15 and TRBJ2-2, with D perhaps TRBD2 (6 bases). Trimming took off 0 bases at V and 7 bases at J, with 12 bases between the two ends. This CDR3 contains 15 residues. Germline V lookup: CDR1 LNHNV, CDR2 YYDKDF (reference sequence). The CDR3 reads CATSRDRAAGGELFF. The CDR3 DNA follows: TGTGCCACCAGCAGAGATAGGGCAGCGGGCGGGGAGCTGTTTTTT. The full variable domain, with the rest looked up from reference TRBV15 and TRBJ2-2, is DAMVIQNPRYQVTQFGKPVTLSCSQTLNHNVMYWYQQKSSQAPKLLFHYYDKDFNNEADTPDNFQSRRPNTSFCFLDIRSPGLGDTAMYLCATSRDRAAGGELFFGEGSRLTVL.

The table lists this clonotype with a few counts. J is TRBJ2-7 and V is TRBV6-6; TRBD1 agrees at 8 bases. Germline lookup yields CDR1 MNHNY and CDR2 SVGAGI (reference sequence). This CDR3 region has 14 residues. Germline trimming cut 4 bases from V and 3 bases from J; bases unmatched to any gene: 5. The DNA of the CDR3 is TGTGCCAGCAGTTTTTCGGGACAGGTCTACGAGCAGTACTTC. Encoded protein: CASSFSGQVYEQYF.

This CDR3 reads CAISESQGINYGYTF. The CDR3 DNA reads TGTGCCATCAGTGAGAGCCAGGGCATTAACTATGGCTACACCTTC. V gene TRBV10-3 combines with J gene TRBJ1-2, with D possibly matching TRBD1 (5 bases). Germline assignment: CDR1 ENHRY and CDR2 SYGVKD. The V and J ends lost 2 bases and 1 base respectively, with 11 bases between them. CDR3 length: 15 residues.

The gene calls are TRBV19 and TRBJ1-5; D is uncertain. This CDR3 spans 14 amino acids. V lost 3 bases to trimming and J lost 1 base, with 7 bases between them. Germline V gives CDR1 LNHDA, CDR2 SQIVND (reference sequence). DNA for the CDR3: TGTGCCAGTAGTATGGGCCACAGCAATCAGCCCCAGCATTTT. Translation: CASSMGHSNQPQHF.

This clonotype was picked up a small number of times. The V call is TRBV19, the J call TRBJ1-4; 7 nucleotides match TRBD1. J lost 7 bases, V lost 3 bases, and 8 bases had no gene match. CDR1 and CDR2 (germline): LNHDA, SQIVND (reference sequence). CDR3 length: 15 residues. The CDR3 DNA is TGTGCCAGTAGTATCCGCGACAGGGCAACTGAAAAACTGTTTTTT. It encodes CASSIRDRATEKLFF. The whole variable domain, remainder taken from reference TRBV19 and TRBJ1-4, is DGGITQSPKYLFRKEGQNVTLSCEQNLNHDAMYWYRQDPGQGLRLIYYSQIVNDFQKGDIAEGYSVSREKKESFPLTVTSAQKNPTAFYLCASSIRDRATEKLFFGSGTQLSVL.

This clonotype has a handful of counts. The chain uses TRBV6-2 or TRBV6-3 and TRBJ2-1; 11 positions match TRBD1. Unmatched junction bases numbered 1, after V lost 2 bases and J lost 4 bases. CDR1 and CDR2 (germline): MNHEY, SVGEGT. The CDR3 consists of 15 residues. Written as DNA, the CDR3 is TGTGCCAGCAGTTACGGGGACAGGGGGTACAATGAGCAGTTCTTC. As protein: CASSYGDRGYNEQFF.

Many counts were recorded for this clonotype. V usage is TRBV7-9 and J usage is TRBJ1-2, with 9 nucleotides matching TRBD1. Germline V lookup: CDR1 SEHNR, CDR2 FQNEAQ (reference sequence). The CDR3 totals 15 residues. V gave up 1 base and J gave up 3 bases; unmatched junction bases: 3. CDR3 in amino acids: CASSLGQGDHYGYTF. CDR3 DNA: TGTGCCAGCAGCTTAGGACAGGGGGATCACTATGGCTACACCTTC. The full variable domain, rest sourced from reference TRBV7-9 and TRBJ1-2, is DTGVSQNPRHKITKRGQNVTFRCDPISEHNRLYWYRQTLGQGPEFLTYFQNEAQLEKSRLLSDRFSAERPKGSFSTLEIQRTEQGDSAMYLCASSLGQGDHYGYTFGSGTRLTVV.

V is TRBV9 and J is TRBJ1-1, with 10 bases fitting TRBD1. Looked up from germline, CDR1 is SGDLS and CDR2 is YYNGEE. After removal of 0 bases from V and 4 bases from J, the junction contained 3 bases not matched to a gene. The length of the CDR3 is 15 residues. CDR3 bases: TGTGCCAGCAGCGTAGCGGGACAGGGGACCACTGAAGCTTTCTTT. As protein: CASSVAGQGTTEAFF.

The sample holds a few counts of this clonotype. The J gene is TRBJ2-7, the V gene TRBV7-9; D is ambiguous. CDR1 SEHNR and CDR2 FQNEAQ come from the germline V gene (reference sequence). Trimming took off 1 base at V and 3 bases at J, with 7 bases between the two ends. There are 13 residues in the CDR3. CDR3 nucleotide sequence: TGTGCCAGCAGCTTAGTTGGGATCTACGAGCAGTACTTC. It codes for CASSLVGIYEQYF.

In its sample, this clonotype was seen a few times. This rearrangement joins TRBV6-1 to TRBJ1-1; no clear D. The length of the CDR3 is 11 residues. CDR1 and CDR2 from the germline V gene are MNHNS and SASEGT. V was cut by 6 bases and J by 5 bases, with 7 bases left in between. This CDR3 reads CASRESTEAFF. Written as DNA, the CDR3 is TGTGCCAGCAGAGAGTCAACTGAAGCTTTCTTT.

This clonotype showed up just a few times. This chain uses TRBV12-3 or TRBV12-4 with TRBJ2-2; perhaps TRBD1 as D (5 bases). The CDR3 covers 15 residues. Trimming took 6 bases from V and 5 from J, leaving 16 bases between them. In nucleotides, the CDR3 is TGTGCCAGCAGCTCCCCAGGACAACCTACCGGGGAGCTGTTTTTT. This encodes CASSSPGQPTGELFF.

J is TRBJ2-5 and V is TRBV4-1; possible D gene TRBD1, 5 bases. The ends were cut back, 4 bases at V and 5 bases at J, with 20 bases in the middle. CDR3 length: 16 residues. Germline CDR1 reads MGHRA; CDR2 reads YSYEKL. This CDR3 is CASSLRTYDNPETQYF. The CDR3 DNA sequence: TGCGCCAGCAGCCTGAGGACATACGATAATCCGGAGACCCAGTACTTC.

This clonotype was found a few times. This chain joins TRBV6-2 or TRBV6-3 and TRBJ2-7, with D tentatively TRBD1 (5 bases). Germline V CDR1 and CDR2: MNHEY, SVGEGT. The length of the CDR3 is 14 residues. V shed 2 bases and J shed 5 bases, with 13 bases lying between them. The DNA for the CDR3 is TGTGCCAGCAGTTACCTCGACAGACCTAACGAGCAGTACGTC. As protein: CASSYLDRPNEQYV.

This clonotype was found a few times. The J gene is TRBJ2-2, the V gene TRBV10-3, with TRBD1 matching over 8 bases. This CDR3 has 16 amino acids. The germline V gene encodes CDR1 ENHRY and CDR2 SYGVKD. Trimming cost V 8 bases and J 6 bases; bases outside gene matches: 14. In DNA form, the CDR3 reads TGTGCCATCCGGGTCTCGGGACAGGAAGGCGCCGGGGAGCTGTTTTTT. Its translation is CAIRVSGQEGAGELFF.

The chain couples TRBV7-8 to TRBJ2-2, with a possible D match to TRBD2 (6 bases). CDR3 length: 16 residues. Trimming stripped 5 bases from V and 3 bases from J, with 16 bases between. The germline CDR1 and CDR2 sequences are SGHVS and FQNEAQ. The CDR3 nucleotides are TGTGCCAGCAGCGCCCCGGGGGAAACTTACACCGGGGAGCTGTTTTTT. Its translation: CASSAPGETYTGELFF.

The V gene is TRBV19, the J gene TRBJ2-1; D ambiguous. Germline V gene sequence: CDR1 LNHDA, CDR2 SQIVND (reference sequence). The V end was cut by 3 bases, the J end by 6 bases, with 9 bases between. The CDR3 contains 13 residues. CDR3 nucleotide sequence: TGTGCCAGTAGTATCGTCCCGTCCAATGAGCAGTTCTTC. This codes for CASSIVPSNEQFF.

The V call is TRBV4-1, the J call TRBJ1-5; no reliable D call. V was cut by 1 base and J by 4 bases, with 5 bases left in between. The germline V gene encodes CDR1 MGHRA and CDR2 YSYEKL. The CDR3 loop spans 13 amino acids. CDR3 protein: CASSQVLNQPQHF. CDR3 DNA sequence: TGCGCCAGCAGCCAAGTTTTGAATCAGCCCCAGCATTTT.

V is TRBV27 and J is TRBJ2-5, with D uncertain. V was pared by 8 bases and J by 0 bases, with 4 bases between. The germline V gene has CDR1 MNHEY and CDR2 SMNVEV (reference sequence). This CDR3 spans 11 amino acids. CDR3 in amino acids: CASQYQETQYF. In DNA, the CDR3 is TGTGCCAGCCAGTACCAAGAGACCCAGTACTTC.